This paragraph reports one TCR beta chain. Its matching antigen is unknown. A multiplex PCR was run with 60 Vbeta primers and 13 Jbeta primers. Sequenced by immunoSEQ multiplex PCR; TCRdb stores in-frame clones only, minus some. This sample has about 140,000 clones, with 60% to 80% found just once. This record belongs to a study of cytomegalovirus exposure and HLA in healthy donors. Study findings and constraints: DRB1 had the most TCR associations and HLA-C the fewest, a later analysis found, with rates varying by HLA locus.

The germline gives CDR1 SGHDN, CDR2 FVKESK. Deletions cut 3 bases from V and 10 bases from J, with 24 bases between. The CDR3 consists of 16 residues. This chain links TRBV14 with TRBJ1-1; D is unclear. Input material: PBMCs. This clonotype originated in a woman between 35 and 50 years old in good health and CMV-seronegative. The CDR3 DNA reads as TGTGCCAGCAGCCAGTCCGATACCGGGTCGAACCCTGGAGCTTTCTTT. As protein: CASSQSDTGSNPGAFF. The whole variable domain, filled in from reference TRBV14 and TRBJ1-1, reads EAGVTQFPSHSVIEKGQTVTLRCDPISGHDNLYWYRRVMGKEIKFLLHFVKESKQDESGMPNNRFLAERTGGTYSTLKVQPAELEDSGVYFCASSQSDTGSNPGAFFGQGTRLTVV.